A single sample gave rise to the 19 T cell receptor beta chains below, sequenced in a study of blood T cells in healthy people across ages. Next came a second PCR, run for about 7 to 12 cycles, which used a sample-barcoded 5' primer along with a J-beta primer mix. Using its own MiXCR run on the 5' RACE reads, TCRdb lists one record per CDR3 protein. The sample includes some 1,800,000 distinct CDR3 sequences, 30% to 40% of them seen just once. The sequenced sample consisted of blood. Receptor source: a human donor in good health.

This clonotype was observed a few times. The DNA for the CDR3 is TGTGCCAGCAGCTTAGCGCCTGTCGGTTACGACCAGCCCCAGCATTTT. This translates into CASSLAPVGYDQPQHF. The V call is TRBV7-9, the J call TRBJ1-5; D remains ambiguous. The germline V gene has CDR1 SEHNR and CDR2 FQNEAQ (reference sequence). This CDR3 has 16 amino acids. V was cut by 0 bases and J by 7 bases, with 16 bases left in between.

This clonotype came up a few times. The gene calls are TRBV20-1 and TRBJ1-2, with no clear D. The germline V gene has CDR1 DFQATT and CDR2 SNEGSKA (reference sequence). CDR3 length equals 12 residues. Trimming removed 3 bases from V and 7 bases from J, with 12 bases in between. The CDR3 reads CSASPRPGGYTF. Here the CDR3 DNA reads TGCAGTGCTAGCCCCAGACCCGGTGGCTACACCTTC.

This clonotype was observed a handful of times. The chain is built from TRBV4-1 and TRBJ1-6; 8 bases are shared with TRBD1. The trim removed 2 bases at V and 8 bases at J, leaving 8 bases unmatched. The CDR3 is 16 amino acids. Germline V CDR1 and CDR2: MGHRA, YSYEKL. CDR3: CASSQPGRGLHSPLHF. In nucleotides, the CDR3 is TGCGCCAGCAGCCAACCGGGCAGGGGGCTTCATTCACCCCTCCACTTT.

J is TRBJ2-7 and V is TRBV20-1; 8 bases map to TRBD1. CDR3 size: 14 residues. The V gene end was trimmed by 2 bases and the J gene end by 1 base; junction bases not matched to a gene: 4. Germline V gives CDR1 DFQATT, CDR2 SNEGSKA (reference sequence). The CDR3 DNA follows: TGCAGTGCTAGATTCGACAGGGGATCCTACGAGCAGTACTTC. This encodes CSARFDRGSYEQYF.

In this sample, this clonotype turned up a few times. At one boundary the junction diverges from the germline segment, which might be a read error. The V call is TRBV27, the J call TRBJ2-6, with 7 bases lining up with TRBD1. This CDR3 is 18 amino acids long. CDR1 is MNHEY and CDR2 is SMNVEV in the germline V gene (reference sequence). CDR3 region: CASSSTGVWEAGASVLTF. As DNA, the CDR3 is TGTGCCAGCAGTTCAACAGGGGTATGGGAAGCTGGGGCCAGCGTCCTGACTTTC.

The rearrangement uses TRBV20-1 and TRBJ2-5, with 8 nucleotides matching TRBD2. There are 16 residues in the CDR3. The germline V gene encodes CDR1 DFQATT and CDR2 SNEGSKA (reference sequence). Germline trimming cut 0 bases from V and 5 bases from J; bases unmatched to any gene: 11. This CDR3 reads CSARDTGGSLPETQYF. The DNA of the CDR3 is TGCAGTGCTAGAGATACGGGGGGGTCTCTACCCGAGACCCAGTACTTC.

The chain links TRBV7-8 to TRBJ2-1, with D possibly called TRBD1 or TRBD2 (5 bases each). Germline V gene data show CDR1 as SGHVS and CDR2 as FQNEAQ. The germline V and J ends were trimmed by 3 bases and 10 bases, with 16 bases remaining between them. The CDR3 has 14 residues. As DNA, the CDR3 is TGTGCCAGCAGCTTGTCTGGGCTAGGGGACGAGCAGTTCTTC. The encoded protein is CASSLSGLGDEQFF.

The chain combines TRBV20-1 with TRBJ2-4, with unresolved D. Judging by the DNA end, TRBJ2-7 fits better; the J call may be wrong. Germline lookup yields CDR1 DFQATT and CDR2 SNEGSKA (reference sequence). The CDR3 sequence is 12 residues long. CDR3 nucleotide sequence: TGCAGTGCTTTAAGGGCCAGTTACGAGCAGTACTTC. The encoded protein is CSALRASYEQYF.

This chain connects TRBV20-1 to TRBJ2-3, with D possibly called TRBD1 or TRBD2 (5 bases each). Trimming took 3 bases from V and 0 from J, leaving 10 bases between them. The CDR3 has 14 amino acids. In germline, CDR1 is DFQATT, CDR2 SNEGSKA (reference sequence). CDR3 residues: CSASSRGSTDTQYF. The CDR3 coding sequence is TGCAGTGCTAGTTCTCGGGGCAGCACAGATACGCAGTATTTT.

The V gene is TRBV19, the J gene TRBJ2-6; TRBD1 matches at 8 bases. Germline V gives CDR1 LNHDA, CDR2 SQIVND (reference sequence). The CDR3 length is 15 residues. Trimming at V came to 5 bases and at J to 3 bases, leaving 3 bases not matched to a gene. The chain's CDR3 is CASSGRGLGANVLTF. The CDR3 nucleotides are TGTGCCAGTAGTGGCAGGGGGCTTGGGGCCAACGTCCTGACTTTC.

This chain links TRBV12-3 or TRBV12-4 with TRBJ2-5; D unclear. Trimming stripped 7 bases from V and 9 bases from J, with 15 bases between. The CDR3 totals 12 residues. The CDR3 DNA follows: TGTGCCAGCATTTCTCTTTCCGGAGCCCAGTACTTC. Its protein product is CASISLSGAQYF.

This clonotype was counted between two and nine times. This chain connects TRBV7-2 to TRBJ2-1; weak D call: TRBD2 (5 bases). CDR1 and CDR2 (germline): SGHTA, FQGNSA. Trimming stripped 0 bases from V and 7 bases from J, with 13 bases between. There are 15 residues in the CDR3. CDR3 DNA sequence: TGTGCCAGCAGCTTAGCGGTTTTCGGGGTTAATGAGCAGTTCTTC. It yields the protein CASSLAVFGVNEQFF.

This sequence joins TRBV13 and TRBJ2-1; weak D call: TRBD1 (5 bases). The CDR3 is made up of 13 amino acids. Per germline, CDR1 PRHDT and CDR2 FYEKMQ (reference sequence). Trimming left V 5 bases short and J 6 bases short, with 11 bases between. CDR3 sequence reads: CASSEQAFNEQFF. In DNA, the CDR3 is TGTGCCAGCAGCGAACAGGCCTTCAATGAGCAGTTCTTC.

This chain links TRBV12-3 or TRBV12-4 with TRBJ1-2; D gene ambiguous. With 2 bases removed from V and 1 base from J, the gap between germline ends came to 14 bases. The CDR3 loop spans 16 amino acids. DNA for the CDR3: TGTGCCAGCAGTTTATTAGACGGGATTGATAACTATGGCTACACCTTC. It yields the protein CASSLLDGIDNYGYTF.

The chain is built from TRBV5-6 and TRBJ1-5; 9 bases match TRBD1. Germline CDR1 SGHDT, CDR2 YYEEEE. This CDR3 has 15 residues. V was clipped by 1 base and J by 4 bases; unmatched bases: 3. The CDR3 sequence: CASSLWGQGNQPQHF. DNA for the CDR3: TGTGCCAGCAGCTTGTGGGGACAGGGAAATCAGCCCCAGCATTTT.

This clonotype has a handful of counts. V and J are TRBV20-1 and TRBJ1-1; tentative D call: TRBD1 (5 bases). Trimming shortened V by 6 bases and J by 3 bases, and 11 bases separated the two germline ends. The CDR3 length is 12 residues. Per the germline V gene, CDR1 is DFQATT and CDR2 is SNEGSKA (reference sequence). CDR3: CSAGGWDTEAFF. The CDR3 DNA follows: TGCAGTGCCGGGGGGTGGGACACTGAAGCTTTCTTT.

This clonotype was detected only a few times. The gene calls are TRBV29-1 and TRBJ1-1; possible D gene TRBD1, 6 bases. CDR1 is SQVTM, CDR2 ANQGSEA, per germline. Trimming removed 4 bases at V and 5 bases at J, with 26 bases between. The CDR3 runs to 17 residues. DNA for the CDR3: TGCAGCGTTGTGGAAGTTGTTATAACGCGGGGGGCGACTGAAGCTTTCTTT. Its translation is CSVVEVVITRGATEAFF.

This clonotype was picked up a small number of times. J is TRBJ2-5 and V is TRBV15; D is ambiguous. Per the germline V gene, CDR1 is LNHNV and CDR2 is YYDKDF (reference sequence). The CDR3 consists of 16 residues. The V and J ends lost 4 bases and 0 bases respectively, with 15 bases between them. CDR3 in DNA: TGTGCCACCAGCAAATTGACCCAGAGTAACCAAGAGACCCAGTACTTC. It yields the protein CATSKLTQSNQETQYF.

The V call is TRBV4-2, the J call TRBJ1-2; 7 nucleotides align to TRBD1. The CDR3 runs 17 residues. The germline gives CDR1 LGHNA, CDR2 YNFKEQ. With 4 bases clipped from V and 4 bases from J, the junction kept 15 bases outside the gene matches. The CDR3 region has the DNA TGTGCCAGCAGCCCCAAAGAAGGCCACAGGGGAGGCTATGGCTACACCTTC. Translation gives CASSPKEGHRGGYGYTF.